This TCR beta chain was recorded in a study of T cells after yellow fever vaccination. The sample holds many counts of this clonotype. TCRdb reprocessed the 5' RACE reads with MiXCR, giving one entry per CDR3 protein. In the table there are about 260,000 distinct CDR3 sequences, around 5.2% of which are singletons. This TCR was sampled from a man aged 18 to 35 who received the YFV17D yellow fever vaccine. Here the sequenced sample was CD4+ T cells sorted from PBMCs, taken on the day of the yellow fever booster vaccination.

The chain's CDR3 is CASSQGTANYGYTF. CDR3 nucleotide sequence: TGTGCCAGCAGTCAGGGGACGGCTAACTATGGCTACACCTTC. This chain joins TRBV7-2 and TRBJ1-2; D possibly corresponds to TRBD1 (6 bases). V lost 6 bases, J lost 0 bases, and 11 bases lay in between. Germline V gene lookup returns CDR1 SGHTA and CDR2 FQGNSA. CDR3 length: 14 amino acids.